This TCR beta chain was found in a study of T cell repertoires in cytomegalovirus infection. Across the study: Through public TCR beta signatures, both CMV infection and matching HLA type were indicated. Findings and caveats of the study: In two of eight donors, the top clonotype was HLA-C-restricted CMV-specific.

This clonotype was counted between two and nine times. Its specificity is not known. Germline trimming cut 0 bases from V and 4 bases from J; bases unmatched to any gene: 1. The CDR3 runs 14 residues. Germline lookup yields CDR1 SNHLY and CDR2 FYNNEI. TCRdb re-derived calls from the reads in MiXCR, one entry per CDR3 protein. The sample includes 380,000 or so distinct CDR3 sequences, about a third seen only once; the top ten take about 13%. Sequenced here: cultured PBMCs, sampled from culture after CMV antigen stimulation. V and J are TRBV2 and TRBJ1-1, with 8 bases fitting TRBD1. This TCR was sampled from a human donor in good health (CMV status not recorded). Some clones in this sample may be carry-over from other donors' samples. Here the CDR3 DNA reads TGTGCCAGCAGTGAAGCAACAGGGGGCACTGAAGCTTTCTTT. It translates to CASSEATGGTEAFF. Based on the CDR3 plus reference TRBV2 and TRBJ1-1, the full variable domain is EPEVTQTPSHQVTQMGQEVILRCVPISNHLYFYWYRQILGQKVEFLVSFYNNEISEKSEIFDDQFSVERPDGSNFTLKIRSTKLEDSAMYFCASSEATGGTEAFFGQGTRLTVV.